This paragraph covers one T cell receptor (beta chain) sequence. The cohort comprised adults aged about 18 to 100 years residing in 20 to 25 US areas. Participants' reported clinical history set cohort assignment. This CDR3 is built from 13 residues. Trimming shortened V by 3 bases and J by 6 bases, and 12 bases separated the two germline ends. CDR1 and CDR2 from the germline V gene are SNHLY and FYNNEI. In the original workflow: Using reference gene primer amplification, nucleated cell counts were estimated. Profiling relied on immunoSEQ multiplex PCR, and the TCRdb table lists in-frame clones only, not all of them. V and J calls and clone size come straight from that table; D and trimming were deduced from the DNA. The sample yields approximately 200,000 clones, around 82% seen once. The sample is drawn from a study of blood T cell repertoires in COVID-19. Study background: T cells, B-cell-depleted T cells, or PBMCs supplied cDNA or gDNA.

Specimen: PBMCs or T cells enriched from blood (not recorded which). The sequence was collected from a woman aged 40 to 50 with acute COVID-19. The V and J genes are TRBV2 and TRBJ2-7, with D tentatively TRBD2 (5 bases). CDR3 residues: CASSDRGTREQYF. CDR3 nucleotides: TGTGCCAGCAGTGACCGGGGTACCCGCGAGCAGTACTTC. The full variable domain, in which reference TRBV2 and TRBJ2-7 provide the parts outside the CDR3, is EPEVTQTPSHQVTQMGQEVILRCVPISNHLYFYWYRQILGQKVEFLVSFYNNEISEKSEIFDDQFSVERPDGSNFTLKIRSTKLEDSAMYFCASSDRGTREQYFGPGTRLTVT.